This TCR beta chain was identified during a study of regulatory T cells in long-lasting Graves disease. Findings and limits, study-wide: Between persistent patients, a few thousand public clonotypes were shared, exceeding the roughly 1,000 shared between new patients. TRBV28, TRBJ1-2 and TRBJ2-5 emerged as the favored segments in persistent disease.

V lost 0 bases to trimming and J lost 5 bases; unmatched junction nucleotides: 11. Germline CDR1 SGDLS, CDR2 YYNGEE. The CDR3 loop spans 16 amino acids. As to this clonotype: The target antigen is unknown.

Assembly of TCR beta libraries relied on iRepertoire HTBI primers together with Arm-PCR of CDR3 regions. Original processing notes: Segment identification across samples yielded around 64 TRBV and some 13 TRBJ segments. In TCRdb, the multiplex PCR reads were re-called with MiXCR into one record per CDR3 protein. The V and J calls follow TCRdb's processing rather than the paper's. This sample has 200,000 to 250,000 distinct CDR3 sequences, with around 21% found just once. Time point described: newly diagnosed GD, antithyroid drugs for less than 3 months. From PBMCs, RNA was extracted and then used to make the TCR library. The peripheral blood volume drawn was 7.5 to 10 milliliters, and it was collected into EDTA tubes.

This chain joins TRBV9 and TRBJ2-7; 7 bases align to TRBD2. The TCR sequence derives from a female donor with Graves disease. The sample here was peripheral blood mononuclear cells (PBMCs), taken at new diagnosis, from a patient treated with antithyroid drugs. CDR3 in amino acids: CASSVVAGVGQDEQYF. CDR3 nucleotide sequence: TGTGCCAGCAGCGTAGTTGCGGGAGTTGGTCAGGACGAGCAGTACTTC.